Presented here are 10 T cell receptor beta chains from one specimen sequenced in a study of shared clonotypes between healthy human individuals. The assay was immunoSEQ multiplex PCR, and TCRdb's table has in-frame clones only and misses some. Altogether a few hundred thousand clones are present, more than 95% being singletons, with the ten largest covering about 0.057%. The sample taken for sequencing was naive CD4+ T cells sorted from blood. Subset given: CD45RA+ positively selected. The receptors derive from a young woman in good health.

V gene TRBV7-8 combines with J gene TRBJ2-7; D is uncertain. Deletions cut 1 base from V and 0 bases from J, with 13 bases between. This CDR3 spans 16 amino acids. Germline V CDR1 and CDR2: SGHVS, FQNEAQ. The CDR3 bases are TGTGCCAGCAGCTTAGGGGTAGCAAGGAGCTCCTACGAGCAGTACTTC. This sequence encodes CASSLGVARSSYEQYF.

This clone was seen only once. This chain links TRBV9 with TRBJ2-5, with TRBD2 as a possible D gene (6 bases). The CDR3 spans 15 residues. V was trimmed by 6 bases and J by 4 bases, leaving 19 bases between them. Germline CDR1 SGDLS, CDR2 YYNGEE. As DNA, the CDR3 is TGTGCCAGCACCCCCGTGGGAGGAGGGTCAGAGACCCAGTACTTC. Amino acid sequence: CASTPVGGGSETQYF.

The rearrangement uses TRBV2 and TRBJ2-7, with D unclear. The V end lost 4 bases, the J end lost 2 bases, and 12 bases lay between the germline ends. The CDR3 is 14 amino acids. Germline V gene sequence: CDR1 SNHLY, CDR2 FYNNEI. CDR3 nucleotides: TGTGCCAGCAGTGGTACATCCAGAACCTACGAGCAGTACTTC. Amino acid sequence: CASSGTSRTYEQYF.

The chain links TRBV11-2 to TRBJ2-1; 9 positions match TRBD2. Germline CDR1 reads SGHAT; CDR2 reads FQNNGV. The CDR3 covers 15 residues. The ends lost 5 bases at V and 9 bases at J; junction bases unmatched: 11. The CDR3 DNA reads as TGTGCCAGCAGCACACTCGCGGGAGGGCCTTTTGAGCAGTTCTTC. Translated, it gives CASSTLAGGPFEQFF. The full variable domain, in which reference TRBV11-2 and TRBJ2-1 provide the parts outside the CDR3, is EAGVAQSPRYKIIEKRQSVAFWCNPISGHATLYWYQQILGQGPKLLIQFQNNGVVDDSQLPKDRFSAERLKGVDSTLKIQPAKLEDSAVYLCASSTLAGGPFEQFFGPGTRLTVL.

CDR3 in amino acids: CASSVGPVASEPQHF. CDR3 DNA sequence: TGTGCCAGCAGCGTAGGCCCAGTCGCCTCTGAGCCCCAGCATTTT. The chain has TRBV9 and TRBJ1-5; D gene uncertain. The CDR3 runs 15 residues. Trimming left V 0 bases short and J 8 bases short, with 15 bases between. Germline V gives CDR1 SGDLS, CDR2 YYNGEE.

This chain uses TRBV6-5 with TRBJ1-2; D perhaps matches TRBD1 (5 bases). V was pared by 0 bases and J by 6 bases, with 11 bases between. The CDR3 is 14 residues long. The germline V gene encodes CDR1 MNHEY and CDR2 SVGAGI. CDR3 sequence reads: CASSYSGRADGYTF. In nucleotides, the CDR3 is TGTGCCAGCAGTTACTCTGGCAGGGCGGATGGCTACACCTTC.

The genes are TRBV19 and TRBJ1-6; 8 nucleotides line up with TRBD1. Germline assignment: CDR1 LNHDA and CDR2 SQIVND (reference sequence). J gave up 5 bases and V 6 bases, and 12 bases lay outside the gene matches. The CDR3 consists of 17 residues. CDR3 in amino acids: CASSPTSGTGHNSPLHF. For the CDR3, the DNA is TGTGCCAGTAGCCCTACCTCCGGGACAGGACATAATTCACCCCTCCACTTT.

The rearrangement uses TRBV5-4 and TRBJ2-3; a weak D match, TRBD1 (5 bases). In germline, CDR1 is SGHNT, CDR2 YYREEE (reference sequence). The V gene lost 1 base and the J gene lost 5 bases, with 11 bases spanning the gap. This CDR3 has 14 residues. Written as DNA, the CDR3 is TGTGCCAGCAGCTTGTTGCAGGGTGGAGATACGCAGTATTTT. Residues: CASSLLQGGDTQYF. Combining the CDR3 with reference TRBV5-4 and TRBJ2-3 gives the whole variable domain ETGVTQSPTHLIKTRGQQVTLRCSSQSGHNTVSWYQQALGQGPQFIFQYYREEENGRGNFPPRFSGLQFPNYSSELNVNALELDDSALYLCASSLLQGGDTQYFGPGTRLTVL.

Written as DNA, the CDR3 is TGTGCCAGCACCGGGACAGGGGGCTACGAGCAGTACTTC. Translation: CASTGTGGYEQYF. V is TRBV6-1 and J is TRBJ2-7; 11 bases are shared with TRBD1. In germline, CDR1 is MNHNS, CDR2 SASEGT. The length of the CDR3 is 13 residues. With V trimmed by 7 bases and J by 3 bases, 2 bases remained unmatched.

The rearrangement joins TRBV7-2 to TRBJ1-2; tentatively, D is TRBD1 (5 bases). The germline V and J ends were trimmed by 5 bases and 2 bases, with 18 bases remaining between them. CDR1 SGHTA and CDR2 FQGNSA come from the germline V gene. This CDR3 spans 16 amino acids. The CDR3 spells CASSKARQPTNYGYTF. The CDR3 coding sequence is TGTGCCAGCAGCAAAGCACGACAGCCGACGAACTATGGCTACACCTTC.